The present T cell receptor (beta chain) was sequenced within a study of blood T cell repertoires in COVID-19. Study as a whole: Nucleic acid was either cDNA or gDNA, and it came from T cells, B-cell-depleted T cells, or PBMCs.

Germline V gene lookup returns CDR1 PRHDT and CDR2 FYEKMQ (reference sequence). V gave up 5 bases and J gave up 4 bases, with 15 bases separating them. The CDR3 covers 14 residues. The table came from immunoSEQ multiplex PCR; TCRdb's copy has only in-frame clones and leaves some out. Of some 200,000 clones in the sample, around 82% are singletons; the top ten hold more than 2.5%. The sequenced sample was peripheral blood. The rearrangement links TRBV13 to TRBJ2-7; D might be TRBD1 (5 bases). The receptor was derived from a woman in her twenties or thirties who had recovered from COVID-19. In DNA, the CDR3 is TGTGCCAGCAGCGCAACCCGACAGTTTTACGAGCAGTACTTC. The encoded protein is CASSATRQFYEQYF. Together with reference TRBV13 and TRBJ2-7, the CDR3 gives the full variable domain: AAGVIQSPRHLIKEKRETATLKCYPIPRHDTVYWYQQGPGQDPQFLISFYEKMQSDKGSIPDRFSAQQFSDYHSELNMSSLELGDSALYFCASSATRQFYEQYFGPGTRLTVT.